Below, 19 T cell receptor beta chains from the same sample are listed, as sequenced in a study of OX40 agonist ivuxolimab in advanced cancers. Profiled with immunoSEQ multiplex PCR; TCRdb holds only in-frame clones, not every one. Here the sample spans over 60,000 clones, approximately 90% being singletons. The input for sequencing was CD4+ or CD8+ T cells sorted from blood, taken in a trial of the OX40 agonist ivuxolimab. The source is an adult with an advanced solid tumor such as melanoma, head and neck, liver or kidney cancer.

This sequence joins TRBV20-1 and TRBJ1-1; D may be TRBD1 (6 bases). Germline-derived CDR1 and CDR2 are DFQATT and SNEGSKA (reference sequence). This CDR3 is built from 11 residues. The V end was cut by 6 bases, the J end by 5 bases, with 10 bases between. The CDR3 nucleotides read TGCAGTGCCGGAGGGGGGACTGAAGCTTTCTTT. Residues: CSAGGGTEAFF.

This chain joins TRBV29-1 and TRBJ1-2; possibly TRBD1 for D (6 bases). Germline assignment: CDR1 SQVTM and CDR2 ANQGSEA. V lost 5 bases, J lost 5 bases, and 18 bases lay in between. This CDR3 region has 14 residues. The chain's CDR3 is CSVPTLDSAYGYTF. The CDR3 nucleotides read TGCAGCGTTCCAACCCTGGACAGCGCGTATGGCTACACCTTC.

This clone was seen once. CDR3 protein: CASSRTGPYNSPLHF. For the CDR3, the DNA is TGCGCCAGCAGCCGGACAGGGCCCTATAATTCACCCCTCCACTTT. The chain uses TRBV5-1 and TRBJ1-6; TRBD1 matches at 8 bases. This CDR3 spans 15 amino acids. The germline CDR1 and CDR2 sequences are SGHRS and YFSETQ. J gave up 2 bases and V 4 bases, and 2 bases lay outside the gene matches. Using reference TRBV5-1 and TRBJ1-6 for the parts outside the CDR3, the full variable domain is KAGVTQTPRYLIKTRGQQVTLSCSPISGHRSVSWYQQTPGQGLQFLFEYFSETQRNKGNFPGRFSGRQFSNSRSEMNVSTLELGDSALYLCASSRTGPYNSPLHFGNGTRLTVT.

The chain links TRBV6-1 to TRBJ2-3; 8 bases are a match to TRBD2. Germline V gene lookup returns CDR1 MNHNS and CDR2 SASEGT. This CDR3 is 14 amino acids long. V lost 6 bases to trimming and J lost 4 bases; unmatched junction nucleotides: 6. In DNA, the CDR3 is TGTGCCAGCAGGGTGACTAGCGCGGCAGATACGCAGTATTTT. It codes for CASRVTSAADTQYF.

This clone was seen only once. V usage is TRBV2 and J usage is TRBJ1-2, with TRBD1 as a possible D gene (5 bases). Germline assignment: CDR1 SNHLY and CDR2 FYNNEI. CDR3 size: 12 residues. Deletions cut 5 bases from V and 7 bases from J, with 11 bases between. The CDR3 sequence: CASSSGAGGYTF. The CDR3 DNA is TGTGCCAGCAGTTCCGGGGCGGGTGGCTACACCTTC.

V gene TRBV6-1 combines with J gene TRBJ1-1, with D uncertain. V was trimmed by 0 bases and J by 9 bases, leaving 8 bases between them. There are 12 residues in the CDR3. In germline, CDR1 is MNHNS, CDR2 SASEGT. CDR3 nucleotides: TGTGCCAGCAGTGAAGCCCCGTGGCAAGCTTTCTTT. As protein: CASSEAPWQAFF.

This chain uses TRBV6-1 with TRBJ2-5; a weak D match, TRBD1 (6 bases). This CDR3 is 13 amino acids long. Between the trimmed V and J ends, which lost 6 bases and 5 bases, there was a span of 13 bases. Germline-derived CDR1 and CDR2 are MNHNS and SASEGT. CDR3 nucleotide sequence: TGTGCCAGCAGCCCTACAGGGTTGGAGACCCAGTACTTC. It yields the protein CASSPTGLETQYF.

The chain employs TRBV6-6 and TRBJ1-2; D unresolved. Trimming took 5 bases from V and 3 from J, leaving 10 bases between them. Germline V gene data show CDR1 as MNHNY and CDR2 as SVGAGI (reference sequence). This CDR3 spans 13 amino acids. CDR3 region: CASSQRRDYGYTF. The CDR3, as DNA: TGTGCCAGCAGTCAGAGGCGAGACTATGGCTACACCTTC.

The CDR3, as DNA: TGTGCCCAGACCCCGCGGGAAGAGACTACGGAGCAGTACTTC. This sequence encodes CAQTPREETTEQYF. The chain combines TRBV7-9 with TRBJ2-7, with a tentative D call TRBD2 (6 bases). This CDR3 has 14 residues. Germline V gives CDR1 SEHNR, CDR2 FQNEAQ (reference sequence). V was shortened by 11 bases and J by 7 bases, with 24 bases between the two germline ends.

The chain recombines TRBV2 with TRBJ2-1; TRBD1 matches 8 bases. Germline CDR1 reads SNHLY; CDR2 reads FYNNEI. Trimming cost V 4 bases and J 3 bases; bases outside gene matches: 8. The CDR3 has 16 amino acids. In nucleotides, the CDR3 is TGTGCCAGCAGTGTCGGCGGGACAGGAGGCTACAATGAGCAGTTCTTC. Residues: CASSVGGTGGYNEQFF.

The rearrangement links TRBV27 to TRBJ2-1; D is possibly TRBD1 or TRBD2 (6 bases each). V lost 2 bases, J lost 4 bases, and 18 bases lay in between. This CDR3 comprises 17 residues. Germline V gene data show CDR1 as MNHEY and CDR2 as SMNVEV (reference sequence). CDR3 loop: CASSLGAGGLQYNEQFF. The CDR3 nucleotides are TGTGCCAGCAGTTTAGGGGCCGGGGGCCTCCAGTACAATGAGCAGTTCTTC.

The rearrangement links TRBV5-1 to TRBJ2-7; D uncertain. Germline assignment: CDR1 SGHRS and CDR2 YFSETQ. This CDR3 is built from 14 residues. V lost 2 bases, J lost 4 bases, and 13 bases lay in between. CDR3 sequence (DNA): TGCGCCAGCAGCTTCGTACCCGGGCCGTACGAGCAGTACTTC. Translated: CASSFVPGPYEQYF. The variable domain in full, with the rest retrieved from reference TRBV5-1 and TRBJ2-7, is KAGVTQTPRYLIKTRGQQVTLSCSPISGHRSVSWYQQTPGQGLQFLFEYFSETQRNKGNFPGRFSGRQFSNSRSEMNVSTLELGDSALYLCASSFVPGPYEQYFGPGTRLTVT.

The CDR3 coding sequence is TGTGCCAGCTCACCTACAGGGGCTGGATTGAACACTGAAGCTTTCTTT. This gives the protein CASSPTGAGLNTEAFF. This chain links TRBV18 with TRBJ1-1, with 7 bases lining up with TRBD1. There are 16 residues in the CDR3. Looked up from germline, CDR1 is KGHSH and CDR2 is LQKENI. V shed 3 bases, J shed 0 bases, and the junction held 7 bases outside the gene matches.

The CDR3 coding sequence is TGTGCCAGTAGTATATCCCTCGGGGGATCCTATGGCTACACCTTC. It yields the protein CASSISLGGSYGYTF. The chain couples TRBV19 to TRBJ1-2, with D perhaps TRBD1 (5 bases). The CDR3 extends over 15 amino acids. The V end was cut by 2 bases, the J end by 4 bases, with 14 bases between. CDR1 is LNHDA and CDR2 is SQIVND in the germline V gene (reference sequence).

V gene TRBV5-1 combines with J gene TRBJ1-5; D uncertain. The CDR3 runs 13 residues. Germline V CDR1 and CDR2: SGHRS, YFSETQ. Between the trimmed V and J ends, which lost 1 base and 3 bases, there was a span of 5 bases. The CDR3 protein is CASSLTANQPQHF. Written as DNA, the CDR3 is TGCGCCAGCAGCTTGACGGCCAATCAGCCCCAGCATTTT.

The V call is TRBV6-5, the J call TRBJ1-2; 11 bases agree with TRBD1. V dropped 4 bases and J dropped 7; count of bases not matched to a gene: 11. The CDR3 sequence is 16 residues long. Germline values: CDR1 MNHEY, CDR2 SVGAGI. In DNA, the CDR3 is TGTGCCAGCAGTTTGGACAGGGGGCCTCGAAAGGGTGGCTACACCTTC. It codes for CASSLDRGPRKGGYTF.

The gene calls are TRBV30 and TRBJ1-2; 9 nucleotides match TRBD1. The CDR3 loop spans 14 amino acids. The ends lost 3 bases at V and 8 bases at J; junction bases unmatched: 10. Germline values: CDR1 GTSNPN, CDR2 SVGIG (reference sequence). Here the CDR3 reads CAWRVTGGEGGYTF. CDR3 DNA sequence: TGTGCCTGGAGGGTTACAGGGGGCGAGGGCGGCTACACCTTC. Using reference TRBV30 and TRBJ1-2 for the parts outside the CDR3, the full variable domain is SQTIHQWPATLVQPVGSPLSLECTVEGTSNPNLYWYRQAAGRGLQLLFYSVGIGQISSEVPQNLSASRPQDRQFILSSKKLLLSDSGFYLCAWRVTGGEGGYTFGSGTRLTVV.

V is TRBV23-1 and J is TRBJ2-2; the match to TRBD1 covers 10 bases. TRBV23-1 is labeled an ORF, and its function is uncertain. The V segment lost 1 base and the J segment 2 bases; nucleotides outside the gene matches: 7. The CDR3 runs to 18 residues. The CDR3 sequence: CASSQFAGTGDNTGELFF. The CDR3 nucleotides read TGCGCCAGCAGTCAATTCGCCGGGACAGGGGATAACACCGGGGAGCTGTTTTTT.

V and J are TRBV5-1 and TRBJ1-1; D is undetermined. There are 13 residues in the CDR3. Trimming left V 0 bases short and J 8 bases short, with 11 bases between. In germline, CDR1 is SGHRS, CDR2 YFSETQ. The CDR3 bases are TGCGCCAGCAGCTTGGTCCCGGGCGCCGAAGCTTTCTTT. Encoded protein: CASSLVPGAEAFF.